Listed below are T cell receptor beta chains from one sample, sequenced in a study of Graves' ophthalmopathy and Graves' hyperthyroidism. TCRdb used MiXCR to reprocess the multiplex PCR reads, holding one entry per CDR3 protein. The sample consists of roughly 500,000 distinct CDR3 sequences, under 15% of them appearing once. Material for sequencing was blood. The receptors here all came from a woman in her twenties or thirties with Graves' ophthalmopathy. CDR3s leave out the opening cysteine and the closing phenylalanine or tryptophan. Fields, in order: V gene, J gene, CDR3 protein.

>TRBV12-3/TRBV12-4|TRBJ1-2
ASSARQNYGYT
>TRBV20-1|TRBJ2-7
SAPTSGIPYEQY
>TRBV29-1|TRBJ2-5
SVEDGGDRVRETQY
>TRBV7-8|TRBJ1-6
ASSSLRSPLH
>TRBV7-2|TRBJ2-5
ASSPIYRALGETQY
>TRBV7-9|TRBJ2-5
ASSLDGGMAQY
>TRBV25-1|TRBJ1-3
ASSESFRGDTIY
>TRBV29-1|TRBJ1-5
SVGQELSNQPQH
>TRBV27|TRBJ2-5
ASSLSGFGTQY
>TRBV28|TRBJ1-2
ASSPTVLGHGYT
>TRBV12-3/TRBV12-4|TRBJ1-2
ASSGQRANYGYT
>TRBV24-1|TRBJ2-7
ATSARTSGRAGHEQY
>TRBV6-1|TRBJ1-5
ASSAGGLYQPQH
>TRBV20-1|TRBJ2-7
SARDWVAGGYEQY
>TRBV27|TRBJ2-7
ASSFSFGAYEQY
>TRBV15|TRBJ2-1
ATSRVRPSGRSGEQF
>TRBV5-1|TRBJ1-1
ASSLKGVNTEAF